Presented here are 2 T cell receptor beta chains from one specimen sequenced in a study of blood T cell repertoires in COVID-19. Profiled with immunoSEQ multiplex PCR; TCRdb holds only in-frame clones, not every one. The sample lists about 300,000 clones; about nine tenths were seen once. The sequenced material came from peripheral blood. These receptors were collected from a man aged 18 to 30 with active or convalescent COVID-19.

This chain connects TRBV5-1 to TRBJ2-1; perhaps TRBD2 as D (6 bases). The CDR3 totals 15 residues. CDR1 is SGHRS, CDR2 YFSETQ, per germline. The ends were cut back, 4 bases at V and 6 bases at J, with 17 bases in the middle. CDR3 residues: CASSPHPSVGNEQFF. The CDR3 region has the DNA TGCGCCAGCAGCCCCCATCCTAGCGTCGGCAATGAGCAGTTCTTC. The complete variable domain, with remaining parts taken from reference TRBV5-1 and TRBJ2-1, reads KAGVTQTPRYLIKTRGQQVTLSCSPISGHRSVSWYQQTPGQGLQFLFEYFSETQRNKGNFPGRFSGRQFSNSRSEMNVSTLELGDSALYLCASSPHPSVGNEQFFGPGTRLTVL.

The gene calls are TRBV10-2 and TRBJ1-1; D gene ambiguous. Looked up from germline, CDR1 is WSHSY and CDR2 is SAAADI. V was clipped by 7 bases and J by 0 bases, with 15 bases between them. This CDR3 is built from 15 residues. CDR3 DNA: TGCGCCAGCAACGGGGAGCTGGGGATGAACACTGAAGCTTTCTTT. It specifies CASNGELGMNTEAFF.